The 24 T cell receptor beta chains listed next were all sequenced from one sample in a study of identical twins. TCRdb processed the 5' RACE reads anew with MiXCR; each CDR3 protein has one entry. The sample consists of more than 400,000 distinct CDR3 sequences, roughly 15% of them appearing once. This sample was also put to use in a study of yellow fever vaccine responses in identical twins.

The source material was CD4+ T cells sorted from blood. The receptors were gathered from a woman between 18 and 29 years old in good health.

The chain carries TRBV5-1 and TRBJ2-7, with 7 bases matching TRBD1. Trimming cost V 2 bases and J 2 bases; bases outside gene matches: 4. The CDR3 loop spans 14 amino acids. Germline V lookup: CDR1 SGHRS, CDR2 YFSETQ. The CDR3, as DNA: TGCGCCAGCAGCTTCCCGGGACAGCCCTACGAGCAGTACTTC. It codes for CASSFPGQPYEQYF.

The chain uses TRBV7-8 and TRBJ1-4; D not certain. The germline V and J ends were trimmed by 2 bases and 2 bases, with 15 bases remaining between them. In germline, CDR1 is SGHVS, CDR2 FQNEAQ. The CDR3 contains 17 residues. CDR3 region: CASSLRALMGTNEKLFF. The CDR3 DNA is TGTGCCAGCAGCTTAAGGGCTTTAATGGGCACTAATGAAAAACTGTTTTTT.

This clonotype was recorded a few times. The chain carries TRBV9 and TRBJ2-3, with 8 bases that match TRBD2. The germline gives CDR1 SGDLS, CDR2 YYNGEE. This CDR3 has 15 amino acids. Trimming cost V 4 bases and J 4 bases; bases outside gene matches: 8. CDR3 in amino acids: CASSPRGGGADTQYF. The CDR3 DNA follows: TGTGCCAGCAGCCCACGGGGGGGGGGCGCAGATACGCAGTATTTT.

This clonotype was counted ten times or more. J is TRBJ1-5 and V is TRBV5-1, with a possible D match to TRBD1 (6 bases). Per the germline V gene, CDR1 is SGHRS and CDR2 is YFSETQ. The CDR3 is made up of 14 amino acids. Deletions cut 5 bases from V and 9 bases from J, with 18 bases between. CDR3 sequence reads: CASSEGESFRPQHF. DNA of the CDR3: TGCGCCAGCAGTGAGGGGGAGAGCTTTCGGCCCCAGCATTTT.

The chain couples TRBV20-1 to TRBJ2-7; D may match TRBD1 or TRBD2 (5 bases each). Looked up from germline, CDR1 is DFQATT and CDR2 is SNEGSKA (reference sequence). The V and J ends lost 1 base and 3 bases respectively, with 19 bases between them. CDR3 length: 16 residues. The CDR3 bases are TGCAGTGCTAGAGGGCCTTGGGGGAGAAGGAACTACGAGCAGTACTTC. Its translation is CSARGPWGRRNYEQYF.

The chain has TRBV24-1 and TRBJ2-7; D might be TRBD1 or TRBD2, each matching 5 bases. Germline V gene lookup returns CDR1 KGHDR and CDR2 SFDVKD. The CDR3 has 13 amino acids. Trimming took off 4 bases at V and 2 bases at J, with 8 bases between the two ends. CDR3 DNA: TGTGCCACCAGTGAGGGGGTTCCCTACGAGCAGTACTTC. Its translation is CATSEGVPYEQYF.

This clonotype showed up many times. The chain couples TRBV12-3 or TRBV12-4 to TRBJ2-3, with 11 bases identical to TRBD2. The length of the CDR3 is 13 residues. The J segment lost 5 bases and the V segment lost 9 bases, leaving 4 bases of the junction unmatched. The CDR3 DNA reads as TGTGCCAGTAGCGGGAGGGCCGGAGATACGCAGTATTTT. Its translation is CASSGRAGDTQYF.

The rearrangement joins TRBV4-1 to TRBJ2-5; 10 nucleotides match TRBD2. Germline V lookup: CDR1 MGHRA, CDR2 YSYEKL. There are 18 residues in the CDR3. Trimming cost V 1 base and J 1 base; bases outside gene matches: 9. CDR3 sequence: CASSQATSGLGPQETQYF. In DNA, the CDR3 is TGCGCCAGCAGCCAAGCGACTAGCGGGTTGGGGCCCCAAGAGACCCAGTACTTC.

The sample holds many counts of this clonotype. Here the CDR3 DNA reads TGTGCCAGCAGTATCCCGTGGGGGGCCCCTAGCACAGATACGCAGTATTTT. It specifies CASSIPWGAPSTDTQYF. The chain uses TRBV28 and TRBJ2-3; D is possibly TRBD1 or TRBD2 (6 bases each). Per germline, CDR1 MDHEN and CDR2 SYDVKM. The CDR3 length is 17 residues. Trimming left V 5 bases short and J 0 bases short, with 18 bases between.

This sequence joins TRBV5-1 and TRBJ2-7; D is uncertain. Trimming pared 0 bases from V and 3 bases from J, leaving 13 bases between. This CDR3 is 15 amino acids long. The germline V gene has CDR1 SGHRS and CDR2 YFSETQ. The CDR3 DNA reads as TGCGCCAGCAGCTTGGAATTTCCCCAACACTACGAGCAGTACTTC. It specifies CASSLEFPQHYEQYF. Filled out from reference TRBV5-1 and TRBJ2-7, the complete variable domain reads KAGVTQTPRYLIKTRGQQVTLSCSPISGHRSVSWYQQTPGQGLQFLFEYFSETQRNKGNFPGRFSGRQFSNSRSEMNVSTLELGDSALYLCASSLEFPQHYEQYFGPGTRLTVT.

The J gene is TRBJ1-4, the V gene TRBV7-2; D perhaps matches TRBD1 (5 bases). The CDR3 totals 14 residues. V dropped 5 bases and J dropped 10 bases, with 17 bases sitting between them. In germline, CDR1 is SGHTA, CDR2 FQGNSA. CDR3 sequence: CASSPRTGDGKLFF. CDR3 DNA: TGTGCCAGCAGCCCGCGGACGGGGGATGGAAAACTGTTTTTT. The full variable domain, its missing parts supplied by reference TRBV7-2 and TRBJ1-4, is GAGVSQSPSNKVTEKGKDVELRCDPISGHTALYWYRQSLGQGLEFLIYFQGNSAPDKSGLPSDRFSAERTGGSVSTLTIQRTQQEDSAVYLCASSPRTGDGKLFFGSGTQLSVL.

The DNA of the CDR3 is TGCGCCAGCACCATAGGGGAGAACACTGAAGCTTTCTTT. This codes for CASTIGENTEAFF. This sequence joins TRBV5-1 and TRBJ1-1; D possibly corresponds to TRBD1 (5 bases). There are 13 residues in the CDR3. Germline V gene lookup returns CDR1 SGHRS and CDR2 YFSETQ. V shed 6 bases and J shed 1 base, with 10 bases lying between them.

This clonotype has only a few counts. This chain uses TRBV2 with TRBJ2-7; 9 bases line up with TRBD1. This CDR3 has 15 residues. Germline V gives CDR1 SNHLY, CDR2 FYNNEI. After removal of 4 bases from V and 1 base from J, the junction contained 5 bases not matched to a gene. As DNA, the CDR3 is TGTGCCAGCAGTGTAAGGGACAGGGAATCCTACGAGCAGTACTTC. It yields the protein CASSVRDRESYEQYF.

CDR3 DNA sequence: TGTGCCAGCAGTGAACGGACCGAAGAGCAGTTCTTC. Its protein product is CASSERTEEQFF. The chain recombines TRBV2 with TRBJ2-1; unclear D gene. CDR1 is SNHLY, CDR2 FYNNEI, per germline. This CDR3 has 12 amino acids. V gave up 2 bases and J gave up 10 bases, with 9 bases separating them.

This clonotype appeared a few times. CDR3 DNA sequence: TGTGCCAGTGAGGGCAGGGCCACAGATACGCAGTATTTT. It is translated as CASEGRATDTQYF. The chain is built from TRBV19 and TRBJ2-3; D tentatively reads TRBD1 or TRBD2 (5 bases each). The V gene lost 8 bases and the J gene lost 2 bases, with 11 bases spanning the gap. The V gene's germline CDR1 is LNHDA and CDR2 SQIVND (reference sequence). The CDR3 is made up of 13 amino acids.

This chain joins TRBV24-1 and TRBJ2-1; tentatively, D is TRBD1 (5 bases). With 4 bases removed from V and 7 bases from J, the gap between germline ends came to 16 bases. Germline-derived CDR1 and CDR2 are KGHDR and SFDVKD. The length of the CDR3 is 15 residues. CDR3 residues: CATSEPVQGSNEQFF. CDR3 nucleotides: TGTGCCACCAGTGAACCAGTCCAGGGAAGTAATGAGCAGTTCTTC.

This clonotype has more than one count but fewer than ten. The chain couples TRBV2 to TRBJ2-2, with 8 bases that match TRBD1. The CDR3 runs to 15 residues. In germline, CDR1 is SNHLY, CDR2 FYNNEI. J was trimmed by 5 bases and V by 6 bases; bases with no gene match: 8. CDR3 sequence (DNA): TGTGCCAGCAGACCCGACAGGGGCGGGACCGGGGAGCTGTTTTTT. This translates into CASRPDRGGTGELFF. Based on the CDR3 plus reference TRBV2 and TRBJ2-2, the full variable domain is EPEVTQTPSHQVTQMGQEVILRCVPISNHLYFYWYRQILGQKVEFLVSFYNNEISEKSEIFDDQFSVERPDGSNFTLKIRSTKLEDSAMYFCASRPDRGGTGELFFGEGSRLTVL.

On this clonotype itself: A single base separates this from a much larger clone, so it may be a read error. The chain recombines TRBV6-5 with TRBJ1-1; 9 nucleotides agree with TRBD1. This CDR3 is 16 amino acids long. The V segment lost 4 bases and the J segment 0 bases; nucleotides outside the gene matches: 6. In germline, CDR1 is MNHEY, CDR2 SVGAGI. The CDR3 DNA reads TGTGCCAGCAGTTCCGGGACAGGGCACATGAACACTGAAGCTTTCTTT. Translation gives CASSSGTGHMNTEAFF.

This clonotype has only a few counts. The V and J genes are TRBV29-1 and TRBJ2-7; possibly TRBD2 for D (5 bases). This CDR3 is 12 amino acids long. The V end lost 7 bases, the J end lost 3 bases, and 13 bases lay between the germline ends. CDR1 is SQVTM, CDR2 ANQGSEA, per germline. CDR3 sequence reads: CSALGLYYEQYF. As DNA, the CDR3 is TGCAGCGCCCTCGGACTGTACTACGAGCAGTACTTC.

J is TRBJ2-1 and V is TRBV15, with D possibly being TRBD1 or TRBD2 (5 bases each). CDR1 is LNHNV and CDR2 is YYDKDF in the germline V gene (reference sequence). CDR3 size: 15 residues. V gave up 8 bases and J gave up 5 bases, with 19 bases separating them. The DNA of the CDR3 is TGTGCCACCCCATACTCCGGGGCTACCCACAATGAGCAGTTCTTC. Protein product: CATPYSGATHNEQFF.

The chain employs TRBV24-1 and TRBJ2-2, with a possible D match to TRBD1 (5 bases). Germline assignment: CDR1 KGHDR and CDR2 SFDVKD. The CDR3 is 15 residues long. V was clipped by 0 bases and J by 6 bases, with 10 bases between them. The CDR3 spells CATSDLQVGPGELFF. Here the CDR3 DNA reads TGTGCCACCAGTGATTTGCAAGTGGGGCCCGGGGAGCTGTTTTTT.

The chain uses TRBV5-5 and TRBJ2-1, with TRBD2 as a possible D gene (5 bases). With 5 bases removed from V and 2 bases from J, the gap between germline ends came to 11 bases. The CDR3 spans 14 residues. Germline-derived CDR1 and CDR2 are SGHKS and YYEKEE (reference sequence). CDR3 coding DNA: TGTGCCAGCAGACGGGATTACGCCTACAATGAGCAGTTCTTC. Amino acid sequence: CASRRDYAYNEQFF.

In its sample, this clonotype was seen a few times. V gene TRBV24-1 combines with J gene TRBJ2-3, with D tentatively TRBD2 (5 bases). This CDR3 region has 15 residues. Germline V CDR1 and CDR2: KGHDR, SFDVKD. V was clipped by 2 bases and J by 4 bases, with 12 bases between them. The CDR3 protein is CATSDYRGYPDTQYF. CDR3 bases: TGTGCCACCAGTGATTATCGAGGGTACCCAGATACGCAGTATTTT.

This clonotype was observed a handful of times. This chain connects TRBV27 to TRBJ1-5; D is unresolved. Germline V gene lookup returns CDR1 MNHEY and CDR2 SMNVEV (reference sequence). Trimming removed 5 bases from V and 1 base from J, with 6 bases in between. CDR3 size: 13 residues. The CDR3 loop reads CASSVGSNQPQHF. The DNA of the CDR3 is TGTGCCAGCAGTGTAGGGAGCAATCAGCCCCAGCATTTT.